This entry concerns a single T cell receptor (beta chain). With 2 bases clipped from V and 0 bases from J, the junction kept 9 bases outside the gene matches. The CDR3 extends over 19 amino acids. CDR1 MNHNS and CDR2 SASEGT come from the germline V gene. Some clones are missing from TCRdb's copy, which holds only in-frame ones; the method was immunoSEQ multiplex PCR. The sample includes around 96,000 clones, 94% of them seen just once. The data are from a study of T cell changes during pregnancy in multiple sclerosis. The chain employs TRBV6-1 and TRBJ2-2; TRBD1 aligns across 10 bases. This receptor was obtained from a female donor with multiple sclerosis, enrolled in a pregnancy study. The specimen comprised peripheral blood, sampled in the third trimester of pregnancy. The CDR3 DNA reads TGTGCCAGCAGTGAAAGCTCGAGACAGGGGGCTGCGAACACCGGGGAGCTGTTTTTT. This sequence encodes CASSESSRQGAANTGELFF.